Described below is a single TCR beta chain sequence and its context. CDR3 length: 19 amino acids. Germline-derived CDR1 and CDR2 are SGHVS and FNYEAQ. Trimming at V came to 0 bases and at J to 2 bases, leaving 9 bases not matched to a gene. The data were obtained in a study of T cell changes during pregnancy in multiple sclerosis. The protocol was immunoSEQ multiplex PCR, while the TCRdb copy is restricted to in-frame clones and leaves out a portion. The sample lists 55,000 to 70,000 clones, 93% occurring once. This clonotype was obtained from a female donor with multiple sclerosis, enrolled in a pregnancy study. The input for sequencing was CD4+ T cells from peripheral blood mononuclear cells, taken before pregnancy. This sequence joins TRBV7-6 and TRBJ2-1; 11 bases align to TRBD2. CDR3 in amino acids: CASSLAGTSGSRAYNEQFF. For the CDR3, the DNA is TGTGCCAGCAGCTTAGCGGGCACTAGCGGGAGCAGGGCCTACAATGAGCAGTTCTTC.